The present T cell receptor beta chain was sequenced within a study of human T cells and chemical hapten exposure. TCRdb reprocessed the RACE reads with MiXCR, giving one entry per CDR3 protein. The data contain some 110,000 distinct CDR3 sequences, around an eighth of them seen just once; the ten biggest clones take up roughly 1.5%. V was clipped by 4 bases and J by 2 bases, with 12 bases between them. CDR3 length equals 15 residues. This clonotype showed up many times. The time point here: patch test 1, 2 weeks after DPC sensitization. Specified treatment: therapeutic diphenylcyclopropenone sensitization with weekly scalp DPC. Sample donors consisted of patients with alopecia, aged 18 to 70 years, who were suitable for DPC.

Sample: whole blood, taken in connection with sensitization to the hapten diphenylcyclopropenone (DPC). This TCR was sampled from a woman in her 50s with alopecia areata. Some clones in this sample may be carry-over from other donors' samples. J is TRBJ1-5 and V is TRBV23-1; possible D gene TRBD1, 6 bases. TRBV23-1 is classed as an ORF, of uncertain function. The CDR3 DNA reads TGCGCCAGCAGTCTGAGCCAGGGGTGCAATCAGCCCCAGCATTTT. Its translation: CASSLSQGCNQPQHF.